These 30 T cell receptor delta chains share one sample of origin, sequenced in a study of γδ T cells in repeated Plasmodium falciparum infection. TCRdb fed the multiplex PCR reads into CATT to redo clone calling. The data show 75,000 to 95,000 delta-chain clones, with over 0.9% seen just once and 9.6% held by the top ten. Bulk repertoires came from Vgamma9/Vdelta2+ or Vdelta2-negative gammadelta T cells flow-sorted from PBMC. Sequencing was performed on gamma-delta T cells from blood. The source of these receptors is a pool of human donors (malaria-infected and uninfected, not separated).

In regard to this clone: A far larger clone lies a single base away; this is likely a read error. At the DNA level, this CDR3 is encoded by other sequences in the same sample as well. The CDR3 here is CALGTPFLPSWGIHTDKLIF. CDR3 nucleotides: TGTGCTCTCGGGACCCCCTTTTTGCCTAGCTGGGGGATACACACCGATAAACTCATCTTT. This chain links TRDV1 with TRDJ1; 11 bases align to TRDD3. The CDR3 covers 20 residues. Unmatched junction bases numbered 21, after V lost 9 bases and J lost 0 bases. Germline V gene lookup returns CDR1 TSWWSYY and CDR2 QGS.

Turning to this clone: TCRdb lists the protein of a much larger clone for this DNA, which differs at residue 21, so this is likely a read error; the protein given here is translated from the DNA itself. The rearrangement uses TRDV1 and TRDJ1; TRDD3 agrees at 11 bases. The germline V gene has CDR1 TSWWSYY and CDR2 QGS. The CDR3 spans 25 residues. As DNA, the CDR3 is TGTGCTCTTGGGGACCACTGGCCTTCCAGACGCAACTCTGGGGGATACAAGTGGTACACCGAGAAACTCATCTTT. Amino acids: CALGDHWPSRRNSGGYKWYTEKLIF.

This clone was detected only a few times. TCRdb has a much larger clone's protein, which differs at residue 6 from the translation of this DNA, likely because of a read error; what is shown is the protein translated from the DNA. No J gene was called, and the V gene is TRDV2; the table's TRDD3 call for D was not verified on the DNA. CDR1 is GEAIGNYY, CDR2 EKD, per germline. The CDR3 spans 20 residues. CDR3 bases: TGTGCCTGTGACACCGCGGTTGCGTCGTCTTCTACTGGGGGACGCCACCGGCTCATCTTT. Translated, it gives CACDTAVASSSTGGRHRLIF.

This clone was observed many times. A far larger clone is one base from this, pointing to a likely read error. Other DNA sequences in the sample encode the same CDR3. No call exists for the J gene, whereas the V gene is TRDV2; no DNA check was done on the table's D call, TRDD3. CDR3 length: 16 amino acids. Germline V gene sequence: CDR1 GEAIGNYY, CDR2 EKD. Here the CDR3 DNA reads TGTGCCTGTGACATAATTGGGGTGGGAGAGACAGCACAACTCTTCTTC. This encodes CACDIIGVGETAQLFF.

This clone was detected many times. This DNA's translation differs at residue 18 from TCRdb's protein, which comes from a much larger clone; a read error is likely, and the protein shown is translated from the DNA. The chain combines TRDV2 with TRDJ1; 10 positions match TRDD3. Per germline, CDR1 GEAIGNYY and CDR2 EKD. The CDR3 extends over 21 amino acids. The CDR3 region has the DNA TGTGCCTGTGACACCGTCTCACCTCCGACCGTACTGGGGGATCACACCGATGAACTCATCTTT. It yields the protein CACDTVSPPTVLGDHTDELIF.

Many counts were recorded for this clone. V is TRDV2 and J is TRDJ1; TRDD3 aligns across 12 bases. Here the J gene came from matching the DNA to germline, since TCRdb omits it. V lost 6 bases and J lost 4; bases outside the gene matches: 8. This CDR3 contains 15 residues. The V gene's germline CDR1 is GEAIGNYY and CDR2 EKD. The DNA of the CDR3 is TGTGCCTGTTCCCGACTGGGGGATACCGTCGATAAACTCATCTTT. Translation: CACSRLGDTVDKLIF.

This clone was detected many times. The V call is TRDV2, the J call TRDJ1; 7 positions agree with TRDD3. The V and J ends lost 3 bases and 0 bases, in that order; junction bases with no gene match: 30. The germline V gene encodes CDR1 GEAIGNYY and CDR2 EKD. The CDR3 length is 23 residues. This CDR3 is CACDRLGYAEGWGSYVDTDKLIF. CDR3 in DNA: TGTGCCTGTGACCGCCTTGGATACGCCGAGGGCTGGGGATCATACGTGGACACCGATAAACTCATCTTT.

This clone showed up many times. The TCRdb protein, from a much larger clone, departs from this DNA's translation at residue 11, likely by read error; the protein shown derives from the DNA. The genes are TRDV1 and TRDJ1; TRDD3 matches 8 bases. The germline CDR1 and CDR2 sequences are TSWWSYY and QGS. This CDR3 contains 17 residues. J gave up 1 base and V 5 bases, and 12 bases lay outside the gene matches. The CDR3 DNA reads TGTGCTCTTGGGTCAATTCGAGGGTGGGGGATCACCGATAAACTCATCTTT. This encodes CALGSIRGWGITDKLIF.

This clone appeared many times. This DNA's translation differs at residue 11 from TCRdb's protein, which comes from a much larger clone; a read error is likely, and the protein shown is translated from the DNA. The chain recombines TRDV2 with TRDJ1, with D possibly TRDD3 on 6 matching bases. Here the J gene came from matching the DNA to germline, since TCRdb omits it. The CDR3 length is 17 residues. V shed 1 base and J shed 4 bases, with 21 bases lying between them. Looked up from germline, CDR1 is GEAIGNYY and CDR2 is EKD. CDR3 coding DNA: TGTGCCTGTGACACTTTAACGAGTACTGGGTTGGGCGATAAACTCATCTTT. This sequence encodes CACDTLTSTGLGDKLIF.

A few counts support this clone. TCRdb's entry gives the protein of a much larger clone, which mismatches this DNA's translation at residue 5, likely from a read error; the protein reported here is translated from the DNA. This chain links TRDV2 with TRDJ1; 11 positions agree with TRDD3. V was pared by 3 bases and J by 2 bases, with 10 bases of the junction left unmatched. The CDR3 totals 17 residues. CDR1 GEAIGNYY and CDR2 EKD come from the germline V gene. The CDR3 reads CACDRVLGDSTTDKLIF. The CDR3 nucleotides read TGTGCCTGTGACCGGGTACTGGGGGATAGCACGACCGATAAACTCATCTTT.

Concerning this clone: This likely traces to a read error, being one base from a far larger clone. There is no J gene call, but TRDV1 is given as the V gene. Germline values: CDR1 TSWWSYY, CDR2 QGS. There are 12 residues in the CDR3. The CDR3 reads CALGMFPFKLIF. The DNA for the CDR3 is TGTGCTCTTGGGATGTTTCCTTTTAAACTAATCTTT.

There are many counts of this clone. TCRdb's entry gives the protein of a much larger clone, which mismatches this DNA's translation at residue 6, likely from a read error; the protein reported here is translated from the DNA. The genes are TRDV1 and TRDJ1; the D gene is possibly TRDD3 (5 bases). The J gene, left out of TCRdb, was set here by checking the DNA against germline. This CDR3 has 16 residues. In germline, CDR1 is TSWWSYY, CDR2 QGS. The V end lost 0 bases, the J end lost 7 bases, and 18 bases lay between the germline ends. Here the CDR3 DNA reads TGTGCTCTTGGGGAACTCTGTACTGGTCCAAGTGTTAAACTCATCTTT. This encodes CALGELCTGPSVKLIF.

In regard to this clone: TCRdb's protein for this DNA is that of a much larger clone and differs from the translation at residue 5, likely a read error; the protein shown is the DNA translation. The chain carries TRDV1 and TRDJ1; 10 nucleotides match TRDD3. Matching the DNA to germline supplied the J gene, which TCRdb does not give. This CDR3 is built from 18 residues. The J segment lost 3 bases and the V segment lost 3 bases, leaving 13 bases of the junction unmatched. Germline CDR1 TSWWSYY, CDR2 QGS. The CDR3 sequence: CALGDLILITGGSDKLIF. For the CDR3, the DNA is TGTGCTCTTGGGGATCTAATCCTAATTACTGGGGGATCCGATAAACTCATCTTT.

In this sample, this clone turned up a few times. It is unclear where the CDR3 begins or ends on the DNA, so no DNA is shown, and the CDR3 is as TCRdb lists it. Other DNA sequences in this specimen translate into the identical CDR3. The chain is built from TRDV2 and TRDJ1; TRDD3, the table's D call, was not compared with the DNA. The CDR3 totals 18 residues, both ends included. Germline V lookup: CDR1 GEAIGNYY, CDR2 EKD. CDR3 in amino acids: CACDTLGLGVEDTDKLIF.

As to this clone: The translation of this DNA and the TCRdb protein of a much larger clone differ at residue 17, probably owing to a read error; the protein shown here is translated from the DNA. The J gene went uncalled, whereas the V gene is TRDV1; no check of the table's D call, TRDD3, against the DNA was made. The CDR3 spans 18 residues. The V gene's germline CDR1 is TSWWSYY and CDR2 QGS. The CDR3: CALGERVVTGWDTRQMIF. Here the CDR3 DNA reads TGTGCTCTTGGGGAACGGGTAGTAACCGGGTGGGACACCCGACAGATGATTTTC.

On this clone itself: TCRdb's entry gives the protein of a much larger clone, which mismatches this DNA's translation at residue 4, likely from a read error; the protein reported here is translated from the DNA. Here the CDR3 reads CACNTVGGYTDKLIF. The CDR3 bases are TGTGCCTGTAACACCGTGGGGGGTTACACCGATAAACTCATCTTT. The V call is TRDV2, the J call TRDJ1, with D possibly being TRDD3 (6 bases). There are 15 residues in the CDR3. Germline lookup yields CDR1 GEAIGNYY and CDR2 EKD.

At least ten counts were recorded for this clone. The chain employs TRDV1 and TRDJ1; 8 positions match TRDD3. V lost 3 bases to trimming and J lost 3 bases; unmatched junction nucleotides: 24. The CDR3 is 21 residues long. The germline gives CDR1 TSWWSYY, CDR2 QGS. CDR3 in amino acids: CALGDPPNSPRGYSFPDKLIF. The CDR3 nucleotides are TGTGCTCTTGGGGACCCCCCGAACTCCCCTCGGGGATACTCGTTTCCCGATAAACTCATCTTT.

As to this clone: The protein in TCRdb stems from a much larger clone and differs at residue 6 from this DNA's translation, likely a read error; here the protein is translated from the DNA. This rearrangement joins TRDV2 to TRDJ1; D is unclear. The J gene, missing from TCRdb, was assigned here through DNA to germline matching. This CDR3 region has 16 residues. Germline CDR1 GEAIGNYY, CDR2 EKD. The ends were cut back, 2 bases at V and 0 bases at J, with 15 bases in the middle. In nucleotides, the CDR3 is TGTGCCTGTGACAAAGTGACCCTGAAGTACACCGATAAACTCATCTTT. It yields the protein CACDKVTLKYTDKLIF.

Notes on this clone: TCRdb attributes to this sequence the protein of a much larger clone, which differs from the DNA translation at residue 13; a read error is likely, and the protein displayed is translated from the DNA. The J gene is TRDJ1, the V gene TRDV1; 11 nucleotides agree with TRDD3. TCRdb offers no J gene call, so here the DNA was matched to germline to obtain one. The V segment lost 3 bases and the J segment 5 bases; nucleotides outside the gene matches: 17. The CDR3 totals 19 residues. CDR1 and CDR2 (germline): TSWWSYY, QGS. The CDR3 sequence: CALGDPESPYWGIFDKLIF. Here the CDR3 DNA reads TGTGCTCTTGGGGATCCCGAATCTCCTTACTGGGGGATATTTGATAAACTCATCTTT.

This clone was counted between two and nine times. The protein TCRdb lists belongs to a much larger clone and differs from this DNA's translation at residue 3, which points to a read error; the protein shown is made from the DNA. CDR3 sequence reads: CARDPMGTGGLHTDKLIF. CDR3 nucleotide sequence: TGTGCCCGTGACCCCATGGGGACTGGGGGACTACACACCGATAAACTCATCTTT. This rearrangement joins TRDV2 to TRDJ1, with 9 positions matching TRDD3. This CDR3 has 18 residues. Germline loops: CDR1 GEAIGNYY, CDR2 EKD.

On this clone: This likely reflects a read error, since a far larger clone is one base away. Called V gene: TRDV3; the J gene was not called; no DNA check was done on the table's D call, TRDD3. Germline V gene sequence: CDR1 TVYSNPD, CDR2 GDNSRS (reference sequence). The CDR3 is 16 residues long. The CDR3 reads CAPTTPHWEGGDKLIF. CDR3 DNA: TGTGCCCCTACCACTCCCCACTGGGAGGGGGGCGATAAGCTCATCTTT.

This clone was observed a handful of times. TCRdb pairs this DNA with a much larger clone's protein that differs at residue 3, likely a read error; the protein shown was translated from the DNA. This chain joins TRDV1 and TRDJ1; 13 nucleotides line up with TRDD3. This CDR3 is built from 18 residues. Germline V gene data show CDR1 as TSWWSYY and CDR2 as QGS. This CDR3 is CAPGEPPYWGIRTDKLIF. The CDR3 coding sequence is TGTGCTCCTGGGGAACCTCCGTACTGGGGGATACGCACCGATAAACTCATCTTT.

Note on this clone: It differs at one base from a far larger clone, so likely a read error. In the same sample, other DNA sequences code for this CDR3. The chain links TRDV2 to TRDJ1; 12 nucleotides line up with TRDD3. The CDR3 covers 18 residues. CDR1 GEAIGNYY and CDR2 EKD come from the germline V gene. CDR3 bases: TGTGCCTGTGACCCCCTACTGGGGGATACAGGGTACACCGACAAACTCATCTTT. Translation: CACDPLLGDTGYTDKLIF.

Details on this clone: TCRdb pairs this DNA with a much larger clone's protein that differs at residue 9, likely a read error; the protein shown was translated from the DNA. The chain couples TRDV1 to TRDJ1; 11 nucleotides align to TRDD3. Because TCRdb records no J gene, it was assigned here through a match of the DNA to germline. V gave up 1 base and J gave up 3 bases; unmatched junction bases: 28. The CDR3 has 24 residues. Germline CDR1 reads TSWWSYY; CDR2 reads QGS. The DNA of the CDR3 is TGTGCTCTTGGGGAACACTTGAGTAGGTCCTACGTCGTTTTACTGGGGGATAGGGCCGATAAACTCATCTTT. This codes for CALGEHLSRSYVVLLGDRADKLIF.

This clone was detected only a few times. A read error likely explains this, since a far larger clone differs by one base. In the same sample, other DNA sequences code for this CDR3. The chain couples TRDV1 to TRDJ1, with D possibly TRDD2 on 5 matching bases. The V gene's germline CDR1 is TSWWSYY and CDR2 QGS. The CDR3 length is 22 residues. The V end lost 4 bases, the J end lost 7 bases, and 40 bases lay between the germline ends. CDR3 coding DNA: TGTGCTCTTGGGGCTCCTTCGTATCCATTACCGCTCCAGAGGGAATATATGGGTAAACTCATCTTT. Translation: CALGAPSYPLPLQREYMGKLIF.

About this clone: A read error is the likely source, as a far larger clone sits one nucleotide away. This CDR3 is also generated by other DNA sequences in the sample. The V gene is TRDV1, the J gene TRDJ1; 12 bases are shared with TRDD3. Since TCRdb gives no J gene, matching the DNA to germline was used here to assign it. The CDR3 sequence is 26 residues long. CDR1 is TSWWSYY and CDR2 is QGS in the germline V gene. Trimming removed 2 bases from V and 0 bases from J; junction bases left unmatched: 31. CDR3 nucleotide sequence: TGTGCTCTTGGGGAATTAGGGCCACCTACGATTAGCTGGGGGATACGGGGGCCTTCTTACACCGATAAACTCATCTTT. Translation: CALGELGPPTISWGIRGPSYTDKLIF.

The table lists this clone with a few counts. For this DNA, TCRdb reports the protein of a much larger clone, which diverges at residue 10, most likely from a read error; the protein presented here is translated directly from the DNA. The V gene is TRDV1, the J gene TRDJ1; a weak D match, TRDD3 (5 bases). The CDR3 loop spans 12 amino acids. The germline V gene encodes CDR1 TSWWSYY and CDR2 QGS. The CDR3 nucleotides read TGTGCTCTTGGTGGGGACACCGATAAACCCATCTTT. This gives the protein CALGGDTDKPIF.

This clone appeared many times. A far larger clone is off by one base, so a read error is likely. This same CDR3 is encoded by further DNA sequences in the sample. The J gene is TRDJ1, the V gene TRDV2; 9 bases line up with TRDD3. Here the J gene was assigned by germline matching of the DNA, as TCRdb has none. The J segment lost 0 bases and the V segment lost 3 bases, leaving 13 bases of the junction unmatched. Germline CDR1 reads GEAIGNYY; CDR2 reads EKD. This CDR3 has 18 residues. CDR3 amino acids: CACDPLLGDTGYTDKLIF. CDR3 coding DNA: TGTGCCTGTGACCCCCTACTGGGGGACACAGGGTACACCGATAAACTCATCTTT.

This clone was detected many times. The protein given by TCRdb reflects a much larger clone and differs at residue 20 from this DNA's translation, likely from a read error; the protein shown is the DNA's translation. The chain has TRDV1 and TRDJ1, with D possibly TRDD2 on 6 matching bases. Germline V gene data show CDR1 as TSWWSYY and CDR2 as QGS. CDR3 size: 23 residues. The CDR3 DNA is TGTGCTCTTGGGGATCACATCCCTGTAGTGCCACCGGGGGTCCTACCGTACACCGATAGACTCATCTTT. Translating it yields CALGDHIPVVPPGVLPYTDRLIF.

This clone showed up many times. Only one base separates this from a far larger clonotype, so it likely reflects a read error. Other nucleotide sequences in the sample specify the same CDR3. For the CDR3, the DNA is TGTGCTCTTGGGGATTATTCCTTCTGGGGGATACCAACCACAGCACAACTCTTCTTT. Protein sequence: CALGDYSFWGIPTTAQLFF. The chain carries TRDV1 and TRDJ2; 11 bases map to TRDD3. TCRdb records no J gene; here it was assigned by comparing the DNA to germline. Germline V gives CDR1 TSWWSYY, CDR2 QGS. The trim removed 3 bases at V and 5 bases at J, leaving 14 bases unmatched. The CDR3 sequence is 19 residues long.